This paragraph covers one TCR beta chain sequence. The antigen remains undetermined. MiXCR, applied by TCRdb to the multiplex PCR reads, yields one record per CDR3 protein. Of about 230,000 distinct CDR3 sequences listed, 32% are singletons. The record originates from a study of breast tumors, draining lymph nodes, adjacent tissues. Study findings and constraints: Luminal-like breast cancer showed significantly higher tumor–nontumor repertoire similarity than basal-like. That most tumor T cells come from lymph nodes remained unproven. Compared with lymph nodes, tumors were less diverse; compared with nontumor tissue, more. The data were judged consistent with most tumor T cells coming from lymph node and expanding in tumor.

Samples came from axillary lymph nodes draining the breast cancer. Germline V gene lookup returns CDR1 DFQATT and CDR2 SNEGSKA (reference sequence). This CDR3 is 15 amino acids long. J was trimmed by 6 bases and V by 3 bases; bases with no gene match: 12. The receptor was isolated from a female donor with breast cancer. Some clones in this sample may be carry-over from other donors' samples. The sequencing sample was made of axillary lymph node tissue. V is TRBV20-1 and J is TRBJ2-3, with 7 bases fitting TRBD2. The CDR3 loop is CSARDPGGGTDTQYF. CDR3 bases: TGCAGTGCTAGGGATCCGGGCGGGGGAACCGATACGCAGTATTTT.